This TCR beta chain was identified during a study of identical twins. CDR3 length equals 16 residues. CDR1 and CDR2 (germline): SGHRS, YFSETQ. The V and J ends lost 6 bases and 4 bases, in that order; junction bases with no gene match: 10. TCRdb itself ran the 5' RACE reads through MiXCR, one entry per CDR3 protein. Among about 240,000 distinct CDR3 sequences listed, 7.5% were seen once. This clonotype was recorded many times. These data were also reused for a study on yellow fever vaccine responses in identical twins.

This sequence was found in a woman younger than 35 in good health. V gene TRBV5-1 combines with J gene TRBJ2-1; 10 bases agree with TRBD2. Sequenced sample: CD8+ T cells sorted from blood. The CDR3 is CASTFSASGGYNEQFF. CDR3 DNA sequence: TGCGCCAGCACCTTTAGTGCTAGCGGGGGATACAATGAGCAGTTCTTC.